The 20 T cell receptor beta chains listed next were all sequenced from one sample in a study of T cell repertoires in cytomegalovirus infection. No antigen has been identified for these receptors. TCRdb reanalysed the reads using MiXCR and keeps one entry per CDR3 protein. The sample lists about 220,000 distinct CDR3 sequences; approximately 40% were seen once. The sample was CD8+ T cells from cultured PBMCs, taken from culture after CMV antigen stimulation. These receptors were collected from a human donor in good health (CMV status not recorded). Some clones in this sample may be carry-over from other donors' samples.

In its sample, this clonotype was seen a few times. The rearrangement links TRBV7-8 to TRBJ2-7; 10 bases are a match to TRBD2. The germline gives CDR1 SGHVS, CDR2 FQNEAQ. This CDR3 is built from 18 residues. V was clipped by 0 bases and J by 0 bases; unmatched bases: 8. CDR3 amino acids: CASSLALAGDEASYEQYF. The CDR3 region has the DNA TGTGCCAGCAGCTTAGCGCTAGCGGGAGATGAGGCCTCCTACGAGCAGTACTTC.

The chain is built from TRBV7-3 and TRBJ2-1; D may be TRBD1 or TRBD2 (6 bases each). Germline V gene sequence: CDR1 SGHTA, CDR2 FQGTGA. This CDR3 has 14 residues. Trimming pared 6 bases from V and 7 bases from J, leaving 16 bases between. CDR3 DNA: TGTGCCAGCAGTCCCGGGGGCGCCCCAAATGAGCAGTTCTTC. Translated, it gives CASSPGGAPNEQFF.

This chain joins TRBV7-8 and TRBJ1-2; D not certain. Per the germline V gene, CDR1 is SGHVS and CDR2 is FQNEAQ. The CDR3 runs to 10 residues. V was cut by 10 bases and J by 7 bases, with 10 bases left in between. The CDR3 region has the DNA TGTGCCACTTTGCCAGGTGGCTACACCTTC. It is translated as CATLPGGYTF. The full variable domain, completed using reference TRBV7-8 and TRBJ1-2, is GAGVSQSPRYKVAKRGQDVALRCDPISGHVSLFWYQQALGQGPEFLTYFQNEAQLDKSGLPSDRFFAERPEGSVSTLKIQRTQQEDSAVYLCATLPGGYTFGSGTRLTVV.

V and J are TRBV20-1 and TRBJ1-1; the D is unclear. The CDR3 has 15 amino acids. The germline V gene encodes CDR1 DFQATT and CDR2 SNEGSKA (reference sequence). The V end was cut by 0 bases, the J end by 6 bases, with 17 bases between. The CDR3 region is CSARDSREAPAEAFF. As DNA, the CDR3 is TGCAGTGCTAGAGACTCCCGGGAGGCCCCCGCTGAAGCTTTCTTT.

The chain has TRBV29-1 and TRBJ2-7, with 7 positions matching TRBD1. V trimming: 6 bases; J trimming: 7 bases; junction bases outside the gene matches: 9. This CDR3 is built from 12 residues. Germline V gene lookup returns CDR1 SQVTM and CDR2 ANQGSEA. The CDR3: CSVQDRSGEQYF. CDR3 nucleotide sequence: TGCAGCGTCCAGGACAGGTCGGGGGAGCAGTACTTC.

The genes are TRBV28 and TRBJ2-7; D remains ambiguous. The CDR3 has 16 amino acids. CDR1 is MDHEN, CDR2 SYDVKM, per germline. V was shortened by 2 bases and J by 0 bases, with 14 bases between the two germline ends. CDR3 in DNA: TGTGCCAGCAGTTTAAAACGCCCGAGGAGCTCCTACGAGCAGTACTTC. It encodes CASSLKRPRSSYEQYF.

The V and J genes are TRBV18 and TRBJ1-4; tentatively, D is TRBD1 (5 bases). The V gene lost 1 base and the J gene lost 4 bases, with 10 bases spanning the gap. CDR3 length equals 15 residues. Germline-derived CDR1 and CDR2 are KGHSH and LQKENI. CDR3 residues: CASSPLSQGNEKLFF. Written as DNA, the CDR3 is TGTGCCAGCTCACCACTCTCCCAGGGTAATGAAAAACTGTTTTTT.

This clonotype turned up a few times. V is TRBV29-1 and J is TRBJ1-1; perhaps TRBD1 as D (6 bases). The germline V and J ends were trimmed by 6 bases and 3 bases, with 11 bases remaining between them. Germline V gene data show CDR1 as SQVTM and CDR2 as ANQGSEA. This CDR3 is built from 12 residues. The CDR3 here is CSVPGADTEAFF. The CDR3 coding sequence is TGCAGCGTCCCGGGGGCAGACACTGAAGCTTTCTTT.

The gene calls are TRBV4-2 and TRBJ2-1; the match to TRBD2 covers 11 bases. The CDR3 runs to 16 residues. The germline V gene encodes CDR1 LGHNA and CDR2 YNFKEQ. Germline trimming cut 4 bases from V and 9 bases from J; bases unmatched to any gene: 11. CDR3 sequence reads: CASSRERLAGNIEQFF. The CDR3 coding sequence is TGTGCCAGCAGCCGAGAAAGACTAGCGGGGAACATTGAGCAGTTCTTC.

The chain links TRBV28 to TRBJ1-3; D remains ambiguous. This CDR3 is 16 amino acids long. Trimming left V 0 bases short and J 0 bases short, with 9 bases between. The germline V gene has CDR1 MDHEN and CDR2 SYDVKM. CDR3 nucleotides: TGTGCCAGCAGTTTATGGAAGGATCTCTCTGGAAACACCATATATTTT. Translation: CASSLWKDLSGNTIYF. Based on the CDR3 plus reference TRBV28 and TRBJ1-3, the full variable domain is DVKVTQSSRYLVKRTGEKVFLECVQDMDHENMFWYRQDPGLGLRLIYFSYDVKMKEKGDIPEGYSVSREKKERFSLILESASTNQTSMYLCASSLWKDLSGNTIYFGEGSWLTVV.

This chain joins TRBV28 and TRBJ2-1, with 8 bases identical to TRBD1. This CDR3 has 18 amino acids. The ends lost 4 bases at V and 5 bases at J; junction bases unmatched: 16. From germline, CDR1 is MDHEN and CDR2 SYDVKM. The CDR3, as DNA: TGTGCCAGCAGTTCTGTGGGCGCGACAGGGGATACCGACAATGAGCAGTTCTTC. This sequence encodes CASSSVGATGDTDNEQFF.

CDR3 in amino acids: CASSLSTNPPTNEQFF. CDR3 nucleotide sequence: TGTGCCAGCAGTTTATCCACCAACCCTCCGACCAATGAGCAGTTCTTC. The chain recombines TRBV27 with TRBJ2-1; D uncertain. Trimming removed 0 bases at V and 6 bases at J, with 15 bases between. The germline gives CDR1 MNHEY, CDR2 SMNVEV (reference sequence). The CDR3 length is 16 residues.

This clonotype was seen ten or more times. In DNA form, the CDR3 reads TGTGCCAGCAGCTTTCGACTAGCGGGAGACACCGGGGAGCTGTTTTTT. Translation: CASSFRLAGDTGELFF. The J gene is TRBJ2-2, the V gene TRBV7-8, with TRBD2 matching over 12 bases. Germline-derived CDR1 and CDR2 are SGHVS and FQNEAQ. The CDR3 spans 16 residues. The V and J ends lost 3 bases and 3 bases, in that order; junction bases with no gene match: 2.

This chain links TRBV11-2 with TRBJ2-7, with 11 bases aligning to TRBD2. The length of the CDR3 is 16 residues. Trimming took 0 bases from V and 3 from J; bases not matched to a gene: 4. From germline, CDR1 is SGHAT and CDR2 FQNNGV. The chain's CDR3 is CASSLDTSGGVYEQYF. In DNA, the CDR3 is TGTGCCAGCAGCTTAGATACTAGCGGGGGAGTCTACGAGCAGTACTTC. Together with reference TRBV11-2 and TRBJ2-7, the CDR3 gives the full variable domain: EAGVAQSPRYKIIEKRQSVAFWCNPISGHATLYWYQQILGQGPKLLIQFQNNGVVDDSQLPKDRFSAERLKGVDSTLKIQPAKLEDSAVYLCASSLDTSGGVYEQYFGPGTRLTVT.

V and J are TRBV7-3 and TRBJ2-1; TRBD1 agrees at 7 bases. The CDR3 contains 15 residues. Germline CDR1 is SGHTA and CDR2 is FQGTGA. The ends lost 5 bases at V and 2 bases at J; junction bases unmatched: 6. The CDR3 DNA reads TGTGCCAGCAGCCCCCTGGGACAGCCCTACAATGAGCAGTTCTTC. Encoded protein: CASSPLGQPYNEQFF. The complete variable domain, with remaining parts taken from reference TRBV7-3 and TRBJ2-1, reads GAGVSQTPSNKVTEKGKYVELRCDPISGHTALYWYRQSLGQGPEFLIYFQGTGAADDSGLPNDRFFAVRPEGSVSTLKIQRTERGDSAVYLCASSPLGQPYNEQFFGPGTRLTVL.

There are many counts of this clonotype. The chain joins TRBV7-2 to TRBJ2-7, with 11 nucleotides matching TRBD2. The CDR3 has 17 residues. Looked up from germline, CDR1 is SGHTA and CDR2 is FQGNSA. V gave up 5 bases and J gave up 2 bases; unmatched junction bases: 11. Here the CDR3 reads CASSQRTSGSIAYEQYF. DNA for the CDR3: TGTGCCAGCAGCCAGCGGACTAGCGGGTCCATCGCCTACGAGCAGTACTTC.

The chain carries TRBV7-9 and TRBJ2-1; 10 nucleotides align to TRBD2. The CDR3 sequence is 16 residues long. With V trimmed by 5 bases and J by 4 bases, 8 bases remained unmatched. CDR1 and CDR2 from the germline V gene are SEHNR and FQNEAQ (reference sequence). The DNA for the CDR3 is TGTGCCAGCAGCCCCTTGAGCGGGGGGGATTACAATGAGCAGTTCTTC. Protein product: CASSPLSGGDYNEQFF.

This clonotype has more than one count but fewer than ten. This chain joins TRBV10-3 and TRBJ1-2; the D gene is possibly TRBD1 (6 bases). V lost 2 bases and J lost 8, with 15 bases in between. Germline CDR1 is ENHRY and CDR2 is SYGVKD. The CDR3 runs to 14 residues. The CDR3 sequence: CAISERDITHGYTF. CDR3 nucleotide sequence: TGTGCCATCAGTGAGCGGGACATTACACACGGCTACACCTTC.

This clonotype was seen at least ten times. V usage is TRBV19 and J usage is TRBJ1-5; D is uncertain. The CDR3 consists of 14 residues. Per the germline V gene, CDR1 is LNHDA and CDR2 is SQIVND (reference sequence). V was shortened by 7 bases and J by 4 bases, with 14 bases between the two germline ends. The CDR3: CASKGYSSNQPQHF. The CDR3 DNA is TGTGCCAGTAAAGGCTACTCCTCAAATCAGCCCCAGCATTTT.

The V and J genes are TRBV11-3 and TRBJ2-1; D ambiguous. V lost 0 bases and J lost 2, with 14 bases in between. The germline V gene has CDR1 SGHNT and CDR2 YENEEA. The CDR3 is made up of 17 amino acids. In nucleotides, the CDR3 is TGTGCCAGCAGCTTAGAAATCGGCTCCGAGCCCTACAATGAGCAGTTCTTC. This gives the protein CASSLEIGSEPYNEQFF.